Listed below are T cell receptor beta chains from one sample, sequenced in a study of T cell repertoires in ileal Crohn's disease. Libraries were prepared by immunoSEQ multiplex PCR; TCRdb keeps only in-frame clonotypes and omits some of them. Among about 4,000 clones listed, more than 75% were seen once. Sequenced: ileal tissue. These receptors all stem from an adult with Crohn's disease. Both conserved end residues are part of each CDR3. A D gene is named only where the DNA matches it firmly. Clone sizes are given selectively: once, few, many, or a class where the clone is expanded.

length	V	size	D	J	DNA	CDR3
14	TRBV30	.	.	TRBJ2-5	TGTGCCTGGGGTGCGGGGACTGGGCAAGAGACCCAGTACTTC	CAWGAGTGQETQYF
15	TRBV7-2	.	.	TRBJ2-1	TGTGCCAGCGGGGGCGGCCCAAGCTCCTACAATGAGCAGTTCTTC	CASGGGPSSYNEQFF
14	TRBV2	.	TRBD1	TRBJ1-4	TGTGCCAGCAGGGCGACAGGGATGTTGGAAAAACTGTTTTTT	CASRATGMLEKLFF
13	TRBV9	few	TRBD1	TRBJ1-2	TGTGCCAGCAGCGCCGGGACAGGGTTTGGCTACACCTTC	CASSAGTGFGYTF
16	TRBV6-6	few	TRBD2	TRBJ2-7	TGTGCCAGCAGTTCGCTGACTAGCGGGTCTGCATACGAGCAGTACTTC	CASSSLTSGSAYEQYF
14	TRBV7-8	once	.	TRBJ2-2	TGTGCCAGCAGCTCCGACTTAAACACCGGGGAGCTGTTTTTT	CASSSDLNTGELFF
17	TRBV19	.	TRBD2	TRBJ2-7	TGTGCCAGTAGTTCCGCCATCATACTAGCGGGATTGGGAGAGCAGTACTTC	CASSSAIILAGLGEQYF
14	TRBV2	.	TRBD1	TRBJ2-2	TGTGCCAGCATGAGGACAGGGACTACCGGGGAGCTGTTTTTT	CASMRTGTTGELFF
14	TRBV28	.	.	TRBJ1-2	TGTGCCAGCAGTCCTCCGGCGGGTGGCTATGGCTACACCTTC	CASSPPAGGYGYTF
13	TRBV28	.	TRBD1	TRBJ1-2	TGTGCCAGCAGGAAGCAGGGGGCCGAAGGCTACACCTTC	CASRKQGAEGYTF
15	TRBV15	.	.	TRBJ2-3	TGTGCCACCAGCAGAGAGGGCAGAGGCACAGATACGCAGTATTTT	CATSREGRGTDTQYF